A single sample gave rise to the 4 T cell receptor beta chains below, sequenced in a study of blood T cell repertoires in COVID-19. The data were produced by immunoSEQ multiplex PCR, yet TCRdb's version contains in-frame clones alone and is incomplete. This table has some 70,000 clones, nearly 85% appearing once. Sample: peripheral blood. The receptors were gathered from an older woman with acute or convalescent COVID-19.

This chain connects TRBV30 to TRBJ1-1; 9 bases are a match to TRBD1. This CDR3 comprises 14 residues. Germline CDR1 reads GTSNPN; CDR2 reads SVGIG (reference sequence). The DNA for the CDR3 is TGTGCGCGAGGCAAGACAGGGGGGAACACTGAAGCTTTCTTT. Translating gives CARGKTGGNTEAFF.

This clone was seen once. The rearrangement links TRBV18 to TRBJ1-5; the match to TRBD1 covers 11 bases. The V gene's germline CDR1 is KGHSH and CDR2 LQKENI. Trimming cost V 6 bases and J 5 bases; bases outside gene matches: 12. The CDR3 spans 17 residues. The CDR3 DNA is TGTGCCAGCTCTCAATACTATTCGGGACAGGGGGATCAGCCCCAGCATTTT. This gives the protein CASSQYYSGQGDQPQHF.

This chain joins TRBV6-1 and TRBJ2-3, with D maybe TRBD2 (6 bases). Germline loops: CDR1 MNHNS, CDR2 SASEGT. The germline V and J ends were trimmed by 2 bases and 6 bases, with 21 bases remaining between them. CDR3 length equals 17 residues. The CDR3: CASSESRGGNVWDTQYF. As DNA, the CDR3 is TGTGCCAGCAGTGAAAGTCGTGGCGGGAACGTGTGGGATACGCAGTATTTT.

V gene TRBV12-5 combines with J gene TRBJ2-1; 10 nucleotides align to TRBD2. The CDR3 has 21 residues. Germline trimming cut 0 bases from V and 4 bases from J; bases unmatched to any gene: 18. Germline V gene sequence: CDR1 LGHNT, CDR2 FRNRAP. This CDR3 is CASGLVRREEGGLASYNEQFF. The CDR3 bases are TGTGCTAGTGGTTTGGTACGTCGGGAAGAGGGGGGACTAGCGTCATACAATGAGCAGTTCTTC.